The 16 T cell receptor beta chains below were found in one sample sequenced in a study of blood T cells in healthy people across ages (dated by TCRdb to about 2015). Library generation was performed with 5' RACE. Data came from an Illumina HiSeq 2500. A second PCR of about 7 to 12 cycles was run with a J-beta primer mix and a sample-barcoded 5' primer. TCRdb applied fastp at Q25 and MiXCR to the public reads, then kept only in-frame beta chains. A single entry per CDR3 protein holds the most common genes and DNA from its merged rows. For this sample there are more than 900,000 distinct CDR3 sequences; under 30% appear just once. The ten largest clones add up to around 0.7% of the sample. This sample also belongs to another study, concerning T cells of mothers and their children.

The material sequenced was blood. These receptors were obtained from a girl aged 2-10 years in good health.

The rearrangement uses TRBV28 and TRBJ2-7; D might be TRBD1 (6 bases). The CDR3 runs 15 residues. V lost 1 base to trimming and J lost 3 bases, with 13 bases between them. From germline, CDR1 is MDHEN and CDR2 SYDVKM. CDR3 sequence: CASSLFLGRGYEQYF. CDR3 bases: TGTGCCAGCAGTTTATTTTTGGGCAGGGGCTACGAGCAGTACTTC.

The rearrangement joins TRBV4-1 to TRBJ2-7; 9 bases match TRBD1. V was pared by 5 bases and J by 3 bases, with 8 bases of the junction left unmatched. The CDR3 is made up of 15 amino acids. Germline-derived CDR1 and CDR2 are MGHRA and YSYEKL. CDR3 nucleotide sequence: TGCGCCAGCAGCTCTATCGGGACAGGGAGCTACGAGCAGTACTTC. This encodes CASSSIGTGSYEQYF.

Concerning this clonotype itself: The junction and the germline gene differ at one end; a read error may be behind it. CDR3 DNA: TGTGCCAGCAGTTTTTGGAACAGCCAAATAGAGAATGAGCAGTCCTTC. It encodes CASSFWNSQIENEQSF. J is TRBJ2-1 and V is TRBV12-3 or TRBV12-4; no reliable D call. The CDR3 runs 16 residues.

V usage is TRBV29-1 and J usage is TRBJ2-5; D call uncertain. The last part of the DNA fits TRBJ2-7 better; the J call may be wrong. The length of the CDR3 is 12 residues. Germline V gives CDR1 SQVTM, CDR2 ANQGSEA. The CDR3 spells CSVTVTVREQYF. The DNA of the CDR3 is TGCAGCGTAACAGTCACAGTCCGCGAGCAGTACTTC.

In its sample, this clonotype was seen a few times. The chain carries TRBV12-5 and TRBJ2-5; 11 bases match TRBD1. With the DNA end fitting TRBJ2-7 better, the J assignment may be wrong. This CDR3 spans 13 amino acids. Germline V gene sequence: CDR1 LGHNT, CDR2 FRNRAP. This CDR3 reads CASGSGQGDEQYF. Here the CDR3 DNA reads TGTGCTAGTGGTTCGGGACAGGGGGACGAGCAGTACTTC.

This clonotype was seen at least ten times. This sequence joins TRBV4-1 and TRBJ1-5; no clear D. The CDR3 spans 15 residues. V was shortened by 0 bases and J by 0 bases, with 6 bases between the two germline ends. Germline V gives CDR1 MGHRA, CDR2 YSYEKL. The CDR3 protein is CASSQEPFSNQPQHF. CDR3 nucleotide sequence: TGCGCCAGCAGCCAAGAGCCCTTTAGCAATCAGCCCCAGCATTTT.

CDR3 in amino acids: CASSPGAGMLYSPLHF. The CDR3 DNA reads as TGTGCCAGCAGCCCCGGGGCGGGGATGTTGTATTCACCCCTCCACTTT. The rearrangement links TRBV5-6 to TRBJ1-6; TRBD1 is a possible D gene (5 bases). Trimming left V 4 bases short and J 8 bases short, with 19 bases between. This CDR3 is built from 16 residues. From germline, CDR1 is SGHDT and CDR2 YYEEEE.

The CDR3 DNA is TGTGCCAGCAGCCAAGAGTCGGCGTCTGGGGCCAACGTCCTGACTTTC. This gives the protein CASSQESASGANVLTF. The chain couples TRBV14 to TRBJ2-6, with D uncertain. CDR3 length equals 16 residues. Germline assignment: CDR1 SGHDN and CDR2 FVKESK. Trimming took 0 bases from V and 1 from J, leaving 7 bases between them. Full variable domain (missing parts from reference TRBV14 and TRBJ2-6): EAGVTQFPSHSVIEKGQTVTLRCDPISGHDNLYWYRRVMGKEIKFLLHFVKESKQDESGMPNNRFLAERTGGTYSTLKVQPAELEDSGVYFCASSQESASGANVLTFGAGSRLTVL.

The chain has TRBV24-1 and TRBJ1-1; D call uncertain. This CDR3 region has 14 residues. The germline CDR1 and CDR2 sequences are KGHDR and SFDVKD. Between the trimmed V and J ends, which lost 5 bases and 3 bases, there was a span of 12 bases. DNA for the CDR3: TGTGCCACCAGTGGTAGTAGTACGGACACTGAAGCTTTCTTT. It is translated as CATSGSSTDTEAFF.

The DNA of the CDR3 is TGTGCCAGCAGTTTCGGTAGTGGACCCTACACCTTC. It encodes CASSFGSGPYTF. The rearrangement links TRBV28 to TRBJ1-2, with D uncertain. Germline CDR1 MDHEN, CDR2 SYDVKM. This CDR3 has 12 amino acids. V lost 3 bases to trimming and J lost 10 bases, with 12 bases between them.

This chain connects TRBV20-1 to TRBJ2-1; D perhaps matches TRBD2 (6 bases). The end of the DNA aligns better with TRBJ2-7, so the J call may be wrong. Looked up from germline, CDR1 is DFQATT and CDR2 is SNEGSKA (reference sequence). The length of the CDR3 is 13 residues. The CDR3 loop reads CSAPSGGSYEQYF. CDR3 nucleotide sequence: TGCAGTGCCCCATCCGGGGGCTCCTACGAGCAGTACTTC.

The chain joins TRBV20-1 to TRBJ2-7; unclear D gene. Looked up from germline, CDR1 is DFQATT and CDR2 is SNEGSKA (reference sequence). V gave up 2 bases and J gave up 3 bases, with 14 bases separating them. This CDR3 has 14 amino acids. CDR3 DNA: TGCAGTGCTAGATCTTCGGTCAAAATCTACGAGCAGTACTTC. This sequence encodes CSARSSVKIYEQYF.

This CDR3 is CATAPAEVSADTQYF. The CDR3 bases are TGTGCCACCGCCCCTGCGGAGGTGAGCGCAGATACGCAGTATTTT. This chain links TRBV12-3 or TRBV12-4 with TRBJ2-3, with D maybe TRBD2 (5 bases). The CDR3 is 15 residues long. Trimming removed 10 bases at V and 4 bases at J, with 21 bases between.

On this clonotype: A much larger clone differs by one base, so this may be a read error. The chain couples TRBV6-5 to TRBJ2-7, with D unclear. The CDR3 has 14 amino acids. Germline V CDR1 and CDR2: MNHEY, SVGAGI. V lost 10 bases to trimming and J lost 1 base, with 17 bases between them. For the CDR3, the DNA is TGTGCCACCCGAGATGAAGGTGGTTCCTACGAGCAGTACTTC. Translation: CATRDEGGSYEQYF.

The chain uses TRBV27 and TRBJ2-7, with a tentative D call TRBD2 (5 bases). V lost 8 bases, J lost 3 bases, and 14 bases lay in between. The CDR3 has 13 residues. Germline assignment: CDR1 MNHEY and CDR2 SMNVEV (reference sequence). For the CDR3, the DNA is TGTGCCAGCCGCGCGGGCCGGGGCTACGAGCAGTACTTC. It specifies CASRAGRGYEQYF.

This clonotype has a handful of counts. CDR3 nucleotide sequence: TGCAGCGCTCTGACAGGGTGGAACACTGAAGCTTTCTTT. Its protein product is CSALTGWNTEAFF. The V call is TRBV29-1, the J call TRBJ1-1; the match to TRBD1 covers 7 bases. This CDR3 is built from 13 residues. J gave up 1 base and V 7 bases, and 6 bases lay outside the gene matches. Germline-derived CDR1 and CDR2 are SQVTM and ANQGSEA. Variable domain in full (rest from reference TRBV29-1 and TRBJ1-1): SAVISQKPSRDICQRGTSLTIQCQVDSQVTMMFWYRQQPGQSLTLIATANQGSEATYESGFVIDKFPISRPNLTFSTLTVSNMSPEDSSIYLCSALTGWNTEAFFGQGTRLTVV.